The sequence of this T cell receptor (beta chain) was determined in a study of cytomegalovirus exposure and HLA in healthy donors. The repertoire was sequenced with immunoSEQ multiplex PCR; TCRdb's copy has only in-frame clones and lacks some. This table has about 330,000 clones, around 90% appearing once. This CDR3 is built from 15 residues. The germline CDR1 and CDR2 sequences are GTSNPN and SVGIG (reference sequence). With 5 bases clipped from V and 2 bases from J, the junction kept 9 bases outside the gene matches. The genes are TRBV30 and TRBJ1-2; TRBD1 matches at 9 bases. Sequenced: PBMCs. The origin of this receptor is a woman aged 25 to 39 in good health and CMV-seropositive. CDR3 sequence reads: CAWLGQGPENYGYTF. The CDR3, as DNA: TGTGCCTGGTTGGGACAGGGCCCAGAGAACTATGGCTACACCTTC.